A selection of T cell receptor beta chains follows, all from one sample in a study of T cell clonotyping in hematopoietic cell transplantation. Produced via immunoSEQ multiplex PCR; TCRdb's table is partial and in-frame only. The repertoire consists of about 4,600 clones, with 77% occurring once and the leading ten covering 25% to 35%. The sample here was peripheral blood mononuclear cells, taken 100 days after allogeneic stem cell transplant. The receptors originated from a female patient aged 50-59 years who had an allogeneic stem cell transplant from an unrelated donor, so the T cells may come from the graft donor. Some clones in this sample may be carry-over from other donors' samples. Each CDR3 is given with its conserved first and last residue. The D gene is left open where the match is weak. Expanded clones are given a class, and other clones once, few, many or no size at all.

DNA: TGCGCCAGCAGCCAAGGGCTTCGGCGGGGAATCTACGAGCAGTACTTC
CDR3: CASSQGLRRGIYEQYF
D: .
size: .
V: TRBV4-1
J: TRBJ2-7

DNA: TGTGCCAGCAGTAACAGGGGGCGCGGGGACACTGAAGCTTTCTTT
CDR3: CASSNRGRGDTEAFF
D: TRBD1
size: .
V: TRBV27
J: TRBJ1-1

DNA: TGCGCCAGCAGTGAAGGGACAGGGGGGGTGGATGAGCAGTTCTTC
CDR3: CASSEGTGGVDEQFF
D: TRBD1
size: .
V: TRBV10-1
J: TRBJ2-1

DNA: TGTGCCAGCAGTGAGATGGGCGGGGGGGAATTCACAGATACGCAGTATTTT
CDR3: CASSEMGGGEFTDTQYF
D: TRBD2
size: .
V: TRBV2
J: TRBJ2-3

DNA: TGTGCCAGCAGCGTTGCGGGGATGGCAAACATTCAGTACTTC
CDR3: CASSVAGMANIQYF
D: .
size: .
V: TRBV9
J: TRBJ2-4

DNA: TGTGCCAGTAGTCTCAAGCGGAACACAGATACGCAGTATTTT
CDR3: CASSLKRNTDTQYF
D: .
size: .
V: TRBV19
J: TRBJ2-3

DNA: TGTGCCAGCATCGACAAACTAGCCAAAAACATTCAGTACTTC
CDR3: CASIDKLAKNIQYF
D: .
size: .
V: TRBV28
J: TRBJ2-4

DNA: TGCGCCAGCAGCCAGGAACTAGCCACAGATACGCAGTATTTT
CDR3: CASSQELATDTQYF
D: .
size: once
V: TRBV4-1
J: TRBJ2-3

DNA: TGTGCCAGCAGCCGGAAACTAGCGACCTACGAGCAGTACTTC
CDR3: CASSRKLATYEQYF
D: TRBD2
size: .
V: TRBV14
J: TRBJ2-7

DNA: TGTGCCAGCAGCGAAAGGGGCCCCCTGGGGGAGACCCAGTACTTC
CDR3: CASSERGPLGETQYF
D: .
size: .
V: TRBV7-3
J: TRBJ2-5

DNA: TGCAGCGTTGAACTTCCTAGCGGGGGGGGATACTACGAGCAGTACTTC
CDR3: CSVELPSGGGYYEQYF
D: TRBD2
size: .
V: TRBV29-1
J: TRBJ2-7

DNA: TGTGCCAGCAGGATCGAGGGGGCCCACACAGATACGCAGTATTTT
CDR3: CASRIEGAHTDTQYF
D: TRBD1
size: .
V: TRBV6-6
J: TRBJ2-3

DNA: TGTGCCAGCAGCCCCAGGGACAATCAGCCCCAGCATTTT
CDR3: CASSPRDNQPQHF
D: .
size: .
V: TRBV2
J: TRBJ1-5

DNA: TGTGCCAGTGCCCAGACTAGCGGATCCTACAATGAGCAGTTCTTC
CDR3: CASAQTSGSYNEQFF
D: TRBD2
size: large
V: TRBV19
J: TRBJ2-1

DNA: TGTGCGACCGGAGAGGATCAGCCCCAGCATTTT
CDR3: CATGEDQPQHF
D: .
size: .
V: TRBV6-1
J: TRBJ1-5

DNA: TGTGCCAGCCGGGACAGGGAGTACCAGCCCCAGCATTTT
CDR3: CASRDREYQPQHF
D: TRBD1
size: .
V: TRBV6-1
J: TRBJ1-5

DNA: TGCGCCAGCAGCCAAGACCGTTCTCTGAGCACAGATACGCAGTATTTT
CDR3: CASSQDRSLSTDTQYF
D: .
size: .
V: TRBV4-3
J: TRBJ2-3

DNA: TGCGCCAGCAGCTTGGAGGGGTCGACAGCTTACGAGCAGTACTTC
CDR3: CASSLEGSTAYEQYF
D: .
size: .
V: TRBV5-1
J: TRBJ2-7

DNA: TGTGCCAGCAGTAGGGGGCGGGACGGGACTCGGTCCTACGAGCAGTACTTC
CDR3: CASSRGRDGTRSYEQYF
D: .
size: .
V: TRBV27
J: TRBJ2-7

DNA: TGTGCCAGCTCACCGGGACGGGGTTTGGATGGCTACACCTTC
CDR3: CASSPGRGLDGYTF
D: .
size: once
V: TRBV18
J: TRBJ1-2

DNA: TGTGCCAGCAGTGAATGGACAGGGAATCAGCCCCAGCATTTT
CDR3: CASSEWTGNQPQHF
D: TRBD1
size: .
V: TRBV2
J: TRBJ1-5

DNA: TGCAGCGTTGATGGGCCCCGACAGGGAACCGGGGAGCTGTTTTTT
CDR3: CSVDGPRQGTGELFF
D: TRBD1
size: .
V: TRBV29-1
J: TRBJ2-2

DNA: TGTGCCAGCAGCTTAAACCGGGGACAGCTACAGACCCAGTACTTC
CDR3: CASSLNRGQLQTQYF
D: TRBD1
size: .
V: TRBV11-2
J: TRBJ2-5

DNA: TGTGCCAGCAGCCAAGAAGTAGGTCCCAATTCACCCCTCCACTTT
CDR3: CASSQEVGPNSPLHF
D: .
size: .
V: TRBV4-2
J: TRBJ1-6

DNA: TGTGCCAGCAGTGTGGGGGAAGCGCAATCGTTCTATGGCTACACCTTC
CDR3: CASSVGEAQSFYGYTF
D: .
size: .
V: TRBV2
J: TRBJ1-2

DNA: TGTGCCAGCAGCCCACTAGTATACACCGGGGAGCTGTTTTTT
CDR3: CASSPLVYTGELFF
D: .
size: .
V: TRBV5-6
J: TRBJ2-2

DNA: TGCGCCAGCAGCTTGGGGTCTCCCGCTGGAAACACCATATATTTT
CDR3: CASSLGSPAGNTIYF
D: .
size: .
V: TRBV5-1
J: TRBJ1-3

DNA: TGTGCCAGCAGCTCCTCCAGCGAGGCTGGAAACACCATATATTTT
CDR3: CASSSSSEAGNTIYF
D: .
size: .
V: TRBV7-9
J: TRBJ1-3

DNA: TGTGCCAGCAGTATCCAGGGGGCGACTGAAGCTTTCTTT
CDR3: CASSIQGATEAFF
D: TRBD1
size: once
V: TRBV6-6
J: TRBJ1-1

DNA: TGTGCCAGCAGCTTAGTGTTCGAGCTCTACGAGCAGTACTTC
CDR3: CASSLVFELYEQYF
D: .
size: .
V: TRBV7-2
J: TRBJ2-7

DNA: TGTGCCAGCAGTCCCCGGACAGGGGGCGGTTTGGAGACCCAGTACTTC
CDR3: CASSPRTGGGLETQYF
D: TRBD1
size: .
V: TRBV27
J: TRBJ2-5

DNA: TGTGCCAGTAGCTACGGACTAGCTGAGGAGACCCAGTACTTC
CDR3: CASSYGLAEETQYF
D: TRBD2
size: .
V: TRBV19
J: TRBJ2-5

DNA: TGTGCCAGCAGTAACCGTTGGACGTATGAGCAGTTCTTC
CDR3: CASSNRWTYEQFF
D: .
size: .
V: TRBV28
J: TRBJ2-1

DNA: TGTGCCAGTCGGAGGGGGGGTTGGTACAATGAGCAGTTCTTC
CDR3: CASRRGGWYNEQFF
D: .
size: .
V: TRBV19
J: TRBJ2-1

DNA: TGTGCCAGCAGCTCCTTAGCGGGGGGGCCGTCTCAAGAGACCCAGTACTTC
CDR3: CASSSLAGGPSQETQYF
D: TRBD2
size: .
V: TRBV9
J: TRBJ2-5

DNA: TGTGCCAGCAGTGGGCCGTGGCAGGGGGTGAACTACGAGCAGTACTTC
CDR3: CASSGPWQGVNYEQYF
D: TRBD1
size: .
V: TRBV6-1
J: TRBJ2-7

DNA: TGCGCCAGCAGCTTGTCGGGGCTCAGCAATCAGCCCCAGCATTTT
CDR3: CASSLSGLSNQPQHF
D: .
size: .
V: TRBV5-1
J: TRBJ1-5

DNA: TGTGCCAGCAGCGCCTTTTACGACACTGAAGCTTTCTTT
CDR3: CASSAFYDTEAFF
D: .
size: .
V: TRBV25-1
J: TRBJ1-1

DNA: TGTGCCAGCAGCAGGCCACATGGACAGGTCCACGAGCAGTACTTC
CDR3: CASSRPHGQVHEQYF
D: TRBD1
size: .
V: TRBV2
J: TRBJ2-7